These 31 T cell receptor beta chains originate from one sample sequenced in a study of cytomegalovirus exposure and HLA in healthy donors. 60 Vbeta and 13 Jbeta primers were used in PCR. Clones were sequenced by immunoSEQ multiplex PCR, and TCRdb holds only the in-frame ones, with some missing. The sample holds about 190,000 clones, around 75% seen once. Sequenced: PBMCs. These receptor sequences come from a middle-aged man in good health and CMV-seropositive.

J is TRBJ2-1 and V is TRBV4-3, with D perhaps TRBD1 (5 bases). V was pared by 1 base and J by 8 bases, with 15 bases between. The CDR3 spans 15 residues. Germline V gene data show CDR1 as LGHNA and CDR2 as YSLEER. The CDR3 bases are TGCGCCAGCAGCCAAGCAGGGTCCCCCTTCGATGAGCAGTTCTTC. This translates into CASSQAGSPFDEQFF.

The chain is built from TRBV21-1 and TRBJ1-5; the tabulated D call, TRBD1, remains unverified against the DNA. TRBV21-1 is labeled a pseudogene. The CDR3 has 15 residues. In nucleotides, the CDR3 is TGTGCCAGCAAGTGGGGCCAACATAGCAATCAGCCCCAGCATTTT. Protein: CASKWGQHSNQPQHF.

This clone was counted a single time. The V gene is TRBV6-5, the J gene TRBJ1-4; 8 nucleotides align to TRBD1. V trimming: 2 bases; J trimming: 10 bases; junction bases outside the gene matches: 6. This CDR3 is 14 amino acids long. Germline CDR1 reads MNHEY; CDR2 reads SVGAGI. This CDR3 is CASSYDGQGPKLFF. The CDR3 DNA follows: TGTGCCAGCAGTTACGACGGACAGGGACCAAAACTGTTTTTT.

The genes are TRBV30 and TRBJ1-1, with D maybe TRBD1 (6 bases). The V end lost 3 bases, the J end lost 0 bases, and 17 bases lay between the germline ends. This CDR3 comprises 16 residues. The germline gives CDR1 GTSNPN, CDR2 SVGIG (reference sequence). CDR3 sequence: CAWSRWGGDMNTEAFF. The CDR3, as DNA: TGTGCCTGGAGCCGTTGGGGGGGGGACATGAACACTGAAGCTTTCTTT.

The J gene is TRBJ2-7, the V gene TRBV10-1, with a possible D match to TRBD1 (6 bases). Germline assignment: CDR1 WNHNN and CDR2 SYGVQD (reference sequence). This CDR3 is built from 12 residues. V was pared by 2 bases and J by 7 bases, with 9 bases between. The CDR3 spells CASSENRGEQYF. CDR3 DNA sequence: TGCGCCAGCAGTGAGAATAGGGGGGAGCAGTACTTC.

The chain links TRBV5-5 to TRBJ1-3; 10 nucleotides align to TRBD1. Trimming took 0 bases from V and 4 from J; bases not matched to a gene: 4. The germline gives CDR1 SGHKS, CDR2 YYEKEE (reference sequence). CDR3 length: 16 residues. CDR3 nucleotides: TGTGCCAGCAGCTTGGAAAGGACAGGGGGAGGAAACACCATATATTTT. Translated, it gives CASSLERTGGGNTIYF.

The rearrangement links TRBV5-6 to TRBJ2-7, with 7 bases matching TRBD1. Germline trimming cut 4 bases from V and 2 bases from J; bases unmatched to any gene: 3. The CDR3 has 13 amino acids. Germline CDR1 SGHDT, CDR2 YYEEEE. As DNA, the CDR3 is TGTGCCAGCAGCCGGGGACAGCCCTACGAGCAGTACTTC. Translation gives CASSRGQPYEQYF.

There are a few counts of this clone. The chain uses TRBV30 and TRBJ1-2; 7 bases align to TRBD1. Germline V gene data show CDR1 as GTSNPN and CDR2 as SVGIG (reference sequence). The length of the CDR3 is 12 residues. J lost 4 bases, V lost 6 bases, and 5 bases had no gene match. Here the CDR3 DNA reads TGTGCCTGCCAAGGGGGCCTCTATGGCTACACCTTC. It specifies CACQGGLYGYTF.

Details on this clone: The same CDR3 arises from other DNA sequences in this sample as well. The genes are TRBV7-2 and TRBJ2-7, with 7 positions matching TRBD2. Germline CDR1 reads SGHTA; CDR2 reads FQGNSA. Trimming took 0 bases from V and 4 from J; bases not matched to a gene: 3. The CDR3 sequence is 14 residues long. CDR3 sequence reads: CASSLAGGGYEQYF. The DNA of the CDR3 is TGTGCCAGCAGCTTAGCGGGGGGGGGATACGAGCAGTACTTC. The complete variable domain, with remaining parts taken from reference TRBV7-2 and TRBJ2-7, reads GAGVSQSPSNKVTEKGKDVELRCDPISGHTALYWYRQSLGQGLEFLIYFQGNSAPDKSGLPSDRFSAERTGGSVSTLTIQRTQQEDSAVYLCASSLAGGGYEQYFGPGTRLTVT.

The chain joins TRBV6-6 to TRBJ2-3; D uncertain. Germline-derived CDR1 and CDR2 are MNHNY and SVGAGI (reference sequence). The ends were cut back, 0 bases at V and 0 bases at J, with 4 bases in the middle. There are 14 residues in the CDR3. The CDR3 bases are TGTGCCAGCAGTTACTCTCTCAGCACAGATACGCAGTATTTT. Protein: CASSYSLSTDTQYF.

DNA for the CDR3: TGTGCCAGCAGTCCAGCTGGGGGGACTGAAGCTTTCTTT. Translating gives CASSPAGGTEAFF. The chain employs TRBV25-1 and TRBJ1-1, with a weak D call TRBD1 (5 bases). This CDR3 region has 13 residues. Germline loops: CDR1 MGHDK, CDR2 SYGVNS. Trimming took off 5 bases at V and 5 bases at J, with 12 bases between the two ends.

V gene TRBV6-5 combines with J gene TRBJ1-2, with D possibly matching TRBD1 (6 bases). The germline V gene has CDR1 MNHEY and CDR2 SVGAGI. This CDR3 region has 12 residues. V lost 7 bases and J lost 8, with 14 bases in between. This chain's CDR3 is CASTGAARGYTF. As DNA, the CDR3 is TGTGCCAGCACAGGGGCCGCCCGGGGCTACACCTTC.

This clone was recorded once. V usage is TRBV6-5 and J usage is TRBJ1-5; 8 bases line up with TRBD1. J gave up 6 bases and V 4 bases, and 5 bases lay outside the gene matches. CDR3 length: 14 amino acids. Germline assignment: CDR1 MNHEY and CDR2 SVGAGI. The CDR3 DNA reads as TGTGCCAGCAGTTTATCAGGGGGCGGTCAGCCCCAGCATTTT. Translating gives CASSLSGGGQPQHF.

V is TRBV5-1 and J is TRBJ2-4; 11 nucleotides align to TRBD1. The V gene's germline CDR1 is SGHRS and CDR2 YFSETQ. V was pared by 2 bases and J by 5 bases, with 3 bases of the junction left unmatched. The CDR3 has 15 residues. CDR3: CASSFWDRGENIQYF. The CDR3 DNA follows: TGCGCCAGCAGCTTCTGGGACAGGGGGGAAAACATTCAGTACTTC.

J is TRBJ2-7 and V is TRBV5-1; 11 bases agree with TRBD1. From germline, CDR1 is SGHRS and CDR2 YFSETQ. Losses at the gene ends were 4 bases for V and 7 bases for J; bases not matched to a gene: 7. The CDR3 is 14 residues long. CDR3 sequence reads: CASSQGQGAEEQYF. CDR3 in DNA: TGCGCCAGCAGCCAAGGACAGGGGGCCGAAGAGCAGTACTTC.

The table lists this clone with a count of one. This chain links TRBV19 with TRBJ1-4; TRBD1 matches at 10 bases. The V segment lost 5 bases and the J segment 0 bases; nucleotides outside the gene matches: 6. Germline V lookup: CDR1 LNHDA, CDR2 SQIVND (reference sequence). This CDR3 spans 17 amino acids. The CDR3 loop is CASSPGTGEPTNEKLFF. The CDR3 DNA reads as TGTGCCAGTAGTCCCGGGACAGGGGAACCAACTAATGAAAAACTGTTTTTT. The whole variable domain, remainder taken from reference TRBV19 and TRBJ1-4, is DGGITQSPKYLFRKEGQNVTLSCEQNLNHDAMYWYRQDPGQGLRLIYYSQIVNDFQKGDIAEGYSVSREKKESFPLTVTSAQKNPTAFYLCASSPGTGEPTNEKLFFGSGTQLSVL.

The genes are TRBV5-6 and TRBJ2-3; 10 bases align to TRBD2. The CDR3 contains 15 residues. Germline loops: CDR1 SGHDT, CDR2 YYEEEE. V shed 2 bases, J shed 4 bases, and the junction held 4 bases outside the gene matches. Here the CDR3 reads CASSFRSGGADTQYF. In nucleotides, the CDR3 is TGTGCCAGCAGCTTTCGAAGCGGGGGGGCAGATACGCAGTATTTT.

The chain combines TRBV19 with TRBJ2-6, with D maybe TRBD2 (6 bases). Trimming pared 2 bases from V and 2 bases from J, leaving 10 bases between. The CDR3 is 16 amino acids. Germline V CDR1 and CDR2: LNHDA, SQIVND (reference sequence). In nucleotides, the CDR3 is TGTGCCAGTAGTATATCCGGGGGTGCTGGGGCCAACGTCCTGACTTTC. As protein: CASSISGGAGANVLTF.

In this sample, this clone turned up a few times. CDR3 nucleotides: TGTGCCAGCAGTTTCCCTACTCGTCCCTACGAGCAGTACTTC. Its protein is CASSFPTRPYEQYF. The chain links TRBV27 to TRBJ2-7; no definite D call. The germline V gene encodes CDR1 MNHEY and CDR2 SMNVEV (reference sequence). Deletions cut 3 bases from V and 2 bases from J, with 11 bases between. The CDR3 has 14 amino acids.

The CDR3 region has the DNA TGTGCCAGCAGTCCCGGACAGAGCTACGAGCAGTACTTC. Translation gives CASSPGQSYEQYF. The V gene is TRBV6-6, the J gene TRBJ2-7; a possible D gene is TRBD1 (6 bases). The CDR3 runs 13 residues. V was shortened by 5 bases and J by 3 bases, with 11 bases between the two germline ends. Germline CDR1 MNHNY, CDR2 SVGAGI (reference sequence).

The V call is TRBV11-2, the J call TRBJ1-1, with D possibly matching TRBD1 (6 bases). Trimming pared 4 bases from V and 8 bases from J, leaving 17 bases between. CDR3 length: 14 amino acids. Germline V CDR1 and CDR2: SGHAT, FQNNGV. As DNA, the CDR3 is TGTGCCAGCAGCTCACCCGGACAGCTCCCCGAAGCTTTCTTT. As protein: CASSSPGQLPEAFF.

The V and J genes are TRBV19 and TRBJ1-5, with 8 bases aligning to TRBD1. Germline V gives CDR1 LNHDA, CDR2 SQIVND (reference sequence). V was clipped by 7 bases and J by 6 bases; unmatched bases: 11. This CDR3 region has 15 residues. The CDR3 loop reads CASTNGQGVAQPQHF. CDR3 coding DNA: TGTGCCAGTACCAACGGACAGGGTGTAGCTCAGCCCCAGCATTTT. Full variable domain (outside the CDR3, taken from reference TRBV19 and TRBJ1-5): DGGITQSPKYLFRKEGQNVTLSCEQNLNHDAMYWYRQDPGQGLRLIYYSQIVNDFQKGDIAEGYSVSREKKESFPLTVTSAQKNPTAFYLCASTNGQGVAQPQHFGDGTRLSIL.

The chain has TRBV7-6 and TRBJ2-7, with D possibly being TRBD1 (5 bases). CDR3 length equals 15 residues. Germline values: CDR1 SGHVS, CDR2 FNYEAQ. Deletions cut 1 base from V and 2 bases from J, with 12 bases between. CDR3 nucleotide sequence: TGTGCCAGCAGCTTAGAAGCAGGGTTTACCTACGAGCAGTACTTC. As protein: CASSLEAGFTYEQYF.

This rearrangement joins TRBV9 to TRBJ2-1; D is uncertain. CDR3 size: 15 residues. Trimming shortened V by 1 base and J by 0 bases, and 8 bases separated the two germline ends. Germline V gene lookup returns CDR1 SGDLS and CDR2 YYNGEE. The CDR3 region has the DNA TGTGCCAGCAGCGTAAGCCCGAGCTCCTACAATGAGCAGTTCTTC. Translating gives CASSVSPSSYNEQFF.

This clone showed up just a few times. The chain carries TRBV7-2 and TRBJ2-1; D unresolved. This CDR3 has 13 amino acids. Between the trimmed V and J ends, which lost 1 base and 4 bases, there was a span of 5 bases. CDR1 is SGHTA and CDR2 is FQGNSA in the germline V gene. CDR3 protein: CASSLVEYNEQFF. CDR3 sequence (DNA): TGTGCCAGCAGCTTAGTGGAGTACAATGAGCAGTTCTTC.

For this clone: At one end, the junction sequence differs from germline, possibly due to a read error. This chain joins TRBV5-6 and TRBJ1-1, with D perhaps matching TRBD1 (5 bases). The CDR3 spans 14 residues. Looked up from germline, CDR1 is SGHDT and CDR2 is YYEEEE. Here the CDR3 reads CASSPQGGNAEAFF. The CDR3 DNA reads TGTGCCAGCAGCCCCCAGGGAGGGAACGCTGAAGCTTTCTTT.

This clone has a single count. This rearrangement joins TRBV28 to TRBJ2-1; 8 bases are a match to TRBD1. The CDR3 covers 12 residues. V lost 2 bases, J lost 15 bases, and 6 bases stayed unmatched. The V gene's germline CDR1 is MDHEN and CDR2 SYDVKM. The CDR3 DNA follows: TGTGCCAGCAGTTTAGACAGGGGAATCGGGTTCTTC. This codes for CASSLDRGIGFF.

Here the CDR3 reads CAWTYGSDEQYF. The CDR3 DNA reads TGTGCCTGGACGTATGGTTCGGACGAGCAGTACTTC. The J gene is TRBJ2-7, the V gene TRBV30; D unclear. The germline V gene has CDR1 GTSNPN and CDR2 SVGIG (reference sequence). V was pared by 4 bases and J by 5 bases, with 12 bases between. The CDR3 totals 12 residues.

This clone was detected only once. The chain carries TRBV6-1 and TRBJ1-5, with TRBD1 matching 7 bases. The V gene's germline CDR1 is MNHNS and CDR2 SASEGT. This CDR3 region has 15 residues. The V gene end was trimmed by 7 bases and the J gene end by 2 bases; junction bases not matched to a gene: 8. The CDR3 bases are TGTGCCAGCAACGGGGACAGTATCGGCAATCAGCCCCAGCATTTT. This gives the protein CASNGDSIGNQPQHF.

The chain carries TRBV7-3 and TRBJ2-1; 15 bases fit TRBD2. Germline assignment: CDR1 SGHTA and CDR2 FQGTGA. This CDR3 spans 16 amino acids. V lost 5 bases to trimming and J lost 6 bases; unmatched junction nucleotides: 5. In nucleotides, the CDR3 is TGTGCCAGCAGCACCGGACTAGCGGGGGGGAGCAATGAGCAGTTCTTC. Its protein is CASSTGLAGGSNEQFF.

This clone was counted a few times. The chain employs TRBV7-3 and TRBJ1-2, with 11 bases that match TRBD1. Trimming removed 5 bases from V and 4 bases from J; junction bases left unmatched: 6. Germline V gene sequence: CDR1 SGHTA, CDR2 FQGTGA. The CDR3 totals 15 residues. The CDR3: CASSRGQGGAYGYTF. CDR3 in DNA: TGTGCCAGCAGCCGGGGACAGGGGGGGGCCTATGGCTACACCTTC.